This entry describes one TCR beta chain. This clone was detected only once. Its recognized antigen is unknown. It has no much larger one-base neighbor in the sample; base qualities were not kept. The source of the sample is a study of blood T cell repertoires in COVID-19 (TCRdb year 2020). As for the study more broadly: Collaborator samples came from the United States, Italy and Spain and covered acute and convalescent phases of COVID-19. Deeply sampled blood TCRbeta repertoires from subjects exposed to, actively infected with, or recovered from COVID-19 were included in the dataset. Where available, HLA class I and class II types were taken from metadata supplied by the sample provider and were not determined by assay-based typing. A freely available public database, intended as a resource for researchers studying the immune response to SARS-CoV-2, is where the repertoires were released. The material from the prospective study consisted of cDNA or gDNA derived from T cells, B-cell-depleted T cells, or PBMCs. Sample metadata almost always included a de-identified subject ID, COVID-19 status, age in years and sex. The samples were drawn from two sources: the first 160 participants of the ongoing ImmuneRACE study, and 1,000 to 1,500 subjects contributed by 6 global collaborators. What the authors observed across the whole study: The quantity of clinical and demographic metadata differed by source and by participant and was supplied without curation.

Enrolling through a virtual design, the prospective study's participants ranged in age from roughly 18 to 100 years and lived across 20 to 25 United States geographic areas. In the prospective study, participants were assigned to cohorts based on the clinical history participants reported in a screening survey and a study questionnaire. Each participant in the prospective study had whole blood, serum and a nasopharyngeal or oropharyngeal swab collected by mobile phlebotomists. Over a roughly 2-month period, participants in the prospective study had the option of providing additional blood draws and questionnaires. Prospective study blood samples were shipped either frozen or at room temperature before DNA extraction. TCRbeta CDR3 regions were amplified from genomic DNA by means of the immunoSEQ Assay, a bias-controlled multiplex PCR. On the study's bioinformatics: Within the assay, amplification of reference gene primers was used to estimate how many nucleated cells each sample contained. Sequence reads were collapsed and filtered to measure the absolute abundance of every unique TCRbeta CDR3 rearrangement. For each sample, productive Simpson clonality was calculated as the square root of Simpson's diversity index across productive rearrangements. The table comes from immuneACCESS by way of TCRdb, which keeps in-frame sequences with V and J called. Part of the clones is missing from these tables; in studies checked, under half for an unresolved V gene and the rest for unknown reasons. For V, J and clone size, that table is used; D and trimming come from the DNA. The sample table shows under 500,000 clones, and 87% are seen once. The ten largest clones capture around 1.8% of the sample.

The V end loses 3 bases and the J end loses 6 bases, and a stretch of 19 bases separates them. The CDR3 contains 16 residues, cysteine and phenylalanine counted. Just the 48-base CDR3 DNA is kept, in frame starting at base 1. Based on the germline V gene, the CDR1 and CDR2 sequences are SGHRS and YFSETQ. The sample comprised PBMCs or T cells enriched from blood (not recorded which). The receptor was isolated from a woman between 18 and 30 years old with acute COVID-19. This sequence uses TRBV5-1 and TRBJ2-1; a tentative D call is TRBD2 (6 bases match). The DNA sequence is TGCGCCAGCAGCTCCCTGGGGGAGGTCCCTCGCAATGAGCAGTTCTTC. The translation is CASSSLGEVPRNEQFF.